This T cell receptor beta chain was obtained from a study of beta chain features in type 1 diabetes. Study summary: Comparable age, gender and cell yields were observed in patients relative to healthy donors.

Looked up from germline, CDR1 is MNHNS and CDR2 is SASEGT. The CDR3 loop spans 14 amino acids. Trimming cost V 1 base and J 7 bases, with 14 bases left between them. Points on this clone: Its target is unknown.

Overall study results and limits: Junctions at VDJ sites from type 1 diabetes patients had fewer insertions and more deletions. When Type 1 diabetes patients were examined, their TCRB CDR3s proved moderately but significantly shorter in all four CD4+ subsets. Naive, central memory and Treg TCRB repertoires seemed to resemble each other more closely in patients than they did in healthy donors.

Reverse transcribing all isolated RNA meant expressed TCRB transcripts were sequenced. Assay used: immunoSEQ multiplex PCR; TCRdb lists only in-frame clones, some missing. Of over 600,000 clones in the sample, roughly 12% were seen once. Sampling consisted of one heparinised blood draw per donor, averaging roughly 110 mL. The chain has TRBV6-1 and TRBJ2-7; the D gene is possibly TRBD2 (5 bases). The sequence derives from a man aged 25-45 years with type 1 diabetes. The sequenced material came from naive CD4+ T cells from blood. Written as DNA, the CDR3 is TGTGCCAGCAGTGAAGTTGGCGGGCTAGGGGAGCAGTACTTC. Amino acids: CASSEVGGLGEQYF.